Listed below are T cell receptor beta chains from one sample, sequenced in a study of human T cells and chemical hapten exposure. Using its own MiXCR run on the RACE reads, TCRdb lists one record per CDR3 protein. Of 150,000 to 200,000 distinct CDR3 sequences listed, approximately 30% are singletons. The sequencing used whole blood, collected in connection with sensitization to the hapten diphenylcyclopropenone (DPC). The receptors here all came from a woman under 30 with alopecia areata. Some clones in this sample may be carry-over from other donors' samples. CDR3s leave out the opening cysteine and the closing phenylalanine or tryptophan.

j_gene: TRBJ1-1
v_gene: TRBV28
CDR3aa: ASRADRGHFTEAF

j_gene: TRBJ2-7
v_gene: TRBV14
CDR3aa: ASSQILAGVHEQY

j_gene: TRBJ2-7
v_gene: TRBV6-2/TRBV6-3
CDR3aa: ASSPRDRGREQY

j_gene: TRBJ2-1
v_gene: TRBV5-1
CDR3aa: ASSRLVLGTEQF

j_gene: TRBJ1-6
v_gene: TRBV12-3/TRBV12-4
CDR3aa: ASREQGNSPLH

j_gene: TRBJ1-2
v_gene: TRBV11-1
CDR3aa: ASSPRTGRYGYT

j_gene: TRBJ2-7
v_gene: TRBV5-5
CDR3aa: ASSEQFHEQY

j_gene: TRBJ2-3
v_gene: TRBV5-5
CDR3aa: ASTRQASTDTQY

j_gene: TRBJ2-7
v_gene: TRBV29-1
CDR3aa: SVEERRDRSYEQY

j_gene: TRBJ2-1
v_gene: TRBV6-5
CDR3aa: ASRVGNEQF

j_gene: TRBJ2-5
v_gene: TRBV7-2
CDR3aa: ASRLGRSRETQY

j_gene: TRBJ1-1
v_gene: TRBV6-2/TRBV6-3
CDR3aa: ASTQGRNTEAF

j_gene: TRBJ1-1
v_gene: TRBV27
CDR3aa: ASGGAGLNTEAF

j_gene: TRBJ2-7
v_gene: TRBV4-3
CDR3aa: ASSQDPGQGASEQY

j_gene: TRBJ1-2
v_gene: TRBV20-1
CDR3aa: SARGAAGYT

j_gene: TRBJ1-1
v_gene: TRBV6-2/TRBV6-3
CDR3aa: ASSYSMDRGRAYRAF

j_gene: TRBJ1-1
v_gene: TRBV20-1
CDR3aa: SASRDRAF

j_gene: TRBJ2-2
v_gene: TRBV5-1
CDR3aa: ASSPQGPGFTGELF

j_gene: TRBJ2-1
v_gene: TRBV18
CDR3aa: ASSPSGQRNEQF

j_gene: TRBJ2-2
v_gene: TRBV2
CDR3aa: ASTGQGATGELF

j_gene: TRBJ1-2
v_gene: TRBV5-4
CDR3aa: ASRNTQGLGYGYT

j_gene: TRBJ2-2
v_gene: TRBV7-9
CDR3aa: ASSSQGTGELF

j_gene: TRBJ2-5
v_gene: TRBV10-2
CDR3aa: ASSASGGNQETQY

j_gene: TRBJ2-1
v_gene: TRBV2
CDR3aa: ASIGRSSYNEQF